Below are 5 T cell receptor beta chains sequenced from a single sample in a study of CD8 T cells in ankylosing spondylitis. Their antigens remain unidentified. TCRdb re-derived calls from the 5' RACE reads in MiXCR, one entry per CDR3 protein. The sample lists almost 400,000 distinct CDR3 sequences, 20% to 25% occurring once. General study findings and limits: Blood of patients with ankylosing spondylitis appeared to be characterized by a TCR beta motif of eight highly homologous variants.

Sequencing was carried out using blood, either unsorted or a sorted T cell fraction (not recorded which). The receptors come from a male donor with ankylosing spondylitis.

The gene calls are TRBV5-6 and TRBJ2-7; 12 bases align to TRBD1. The CDR3 has 16 residues. Germline V lookup: CDR1 SGHDT, CDR2 YYEEEE. With V trimmed by 0 bases and J by 4 bases, 5 bases remained unmatched. Written as DNA, the CDR3 is TGTGCCAGCAGCTTGGCCGGGACAGGGGGCCTTTACGAGCAGTACTTC. Translating gives CASSLAGTGGLYEQYF.

There are a few counts of this clonotype. V and J are TRBV5-1 and TRBJ2-4; TRBD2 matches 13 bases. V trimming: 10 bases; J trimming: 12 bases; junction bases outside the gene matches: 10. CDR3 length: 13 residues. Germline assignment: CDR1 SGHRS and CDR2 YFSETQ. This CDR3 is CASGGTSGTRQYF. The DNA for the CDR3 is TGCGCCTCCGGAGGGACTAGCGGGACTCGTCAGTACTTC.

This sequence joins TRBV28 and TRBJ2-5; 8 bases fit TRBD1. The germline V gene has CDR1 MDHEN and CDR2 SYDVKM. The CDR3 extends over 16 amino acids. The V and J ends lost 6 bases and 9 bases, in that order; junction bases with no gene match: 18. The CDR3 DNA reads TGTGCCAGCAGCCCCCCGGGACAGGCTCCGCTGAAGGCCCAGTACTTC. It encodes CASSPPGQAPLKAQYF.

This clonotype was found a few times. The rearrangement links TRBV10-1 to TRBJ2-6, with TRBD1 as a possible D gene (6 bases). The CDR3 covers 16 residues. Germline V gene data show CDR1 as WNHNN and CDR2 as SYGVQD (reference sequence). The V end lost 4 bases, the J end lost 0 bases, and 10 bases lay between the germline ends. Here the CDR3 reads CASSANRVSGANVLTF. The DNA of the CDR3 is TGCGCCAGCAGTGCAAACAGGGTCTCTGGGGCCAACGTCCTGACTTTC.

This clonotype was recorded a few times. The V and J genes are TRBV7-9 and TRBJ2-3; TRBD2 agrees at 8 bases. This CDR3 is built from 15 residues. Trimming removed 5 bases from V and 1 base from J; junction bases left unmatched: 5. In germline, CDR1 is SEHNR, CDR2 FQNEAQ (reference sequence). Here the CDR3 DNA reads TGTGCCAGCAGCATTTTAGCGGGACGCACAGATACGCAGTATTTT. This encodes CASSILAGRTDTQYF.